This T cell receptor beta chain was captured in a study of shared clonotypes between healthy human individuals. DNA at 200 ng, some 31,000 T cell genomes, went into sorted-subset replicate PCRs. Assay used: immunoSEQ multiplex PCR; TCRdb lists only in-frame clones, some missing. The sample lists around 600,000 clones, roughly 98% occurring once. Trimming stripped 0 bases from V and 2 bases from J, with 5 bases between. The CDR3 has 13 amino acids. CDR1 and CDR2 from the germline V gene are SGHAT and FQNNGV. General study results and limits: Depth was large, yet rarefaction showed that sorted-subset sequencing was incomplete. In general, naive subsets displayed greater estimated richness than memory subsets did. Naive CD4 clonotypes overlapped across a handful of donors at roughly 5%.

Terminally differentiated effector memory CD45RA+ cells were left out of the naive CD8 fraction, which was CD45RO-negative and positively selected for CCR7. With respect to this clone: Its target is unknown.

The chain couples TRBV11-2 to TRBJ2-7, with no clear D. The sample consisted of naive CD8+ T cells sorted from blood. The source is a man aged 25-45 years in good health. CDR3 protein: CASSLESTYEQYF. CDR3 coding DNA: TGTGCCAGCAGCTTAGAATCCACCTACGAGCAGTACTTC.